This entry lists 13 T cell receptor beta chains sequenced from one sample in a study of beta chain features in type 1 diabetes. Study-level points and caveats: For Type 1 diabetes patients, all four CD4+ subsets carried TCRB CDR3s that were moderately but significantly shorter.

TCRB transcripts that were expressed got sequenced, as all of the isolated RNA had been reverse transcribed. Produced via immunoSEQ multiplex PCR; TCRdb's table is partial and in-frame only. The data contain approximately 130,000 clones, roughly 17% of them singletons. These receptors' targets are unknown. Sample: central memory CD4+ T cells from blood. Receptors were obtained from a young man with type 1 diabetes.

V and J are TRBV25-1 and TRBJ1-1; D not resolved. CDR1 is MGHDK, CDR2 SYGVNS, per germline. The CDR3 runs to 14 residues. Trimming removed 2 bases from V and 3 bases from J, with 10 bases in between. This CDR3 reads CASSEGRPDTEAFF. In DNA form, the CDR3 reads TGTGCCAGCAGTGAAGGACGGCCCGACACTGAAGCTTTCTTT.

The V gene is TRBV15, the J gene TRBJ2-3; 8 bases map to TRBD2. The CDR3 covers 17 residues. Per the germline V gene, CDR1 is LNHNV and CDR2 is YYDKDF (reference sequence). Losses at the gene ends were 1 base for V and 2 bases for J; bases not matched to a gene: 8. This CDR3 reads CATSRGGSGGHTDTQYF. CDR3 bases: TGTGCCACCAGCAGAGGTGGCAGCGGGGGCCACACAGATACGCAGTATTTT.

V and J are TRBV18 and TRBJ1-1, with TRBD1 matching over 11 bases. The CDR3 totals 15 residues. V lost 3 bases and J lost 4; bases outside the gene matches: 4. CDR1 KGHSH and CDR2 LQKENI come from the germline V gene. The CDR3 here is CASSPGDRGSTEAFF. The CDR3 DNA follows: TGTGCCAGCTCACCTGGGGACAGGGGGAGCACTGAAGCTTTCTTT.

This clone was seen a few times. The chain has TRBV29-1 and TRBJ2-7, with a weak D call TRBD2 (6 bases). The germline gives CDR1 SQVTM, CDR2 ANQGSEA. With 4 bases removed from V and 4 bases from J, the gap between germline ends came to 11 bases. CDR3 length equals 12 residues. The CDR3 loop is CSVGKGTYEQYF. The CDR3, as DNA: TGCAGCGTTGGTAAAGGGACTTACGAGCAGTACTTC.

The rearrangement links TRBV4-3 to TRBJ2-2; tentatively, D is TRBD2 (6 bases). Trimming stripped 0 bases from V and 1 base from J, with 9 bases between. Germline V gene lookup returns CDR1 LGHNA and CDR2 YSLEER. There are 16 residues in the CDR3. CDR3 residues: CASSQDFSGNTGELFF. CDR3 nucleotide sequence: TGCGCCAGCAGCCAAGATTTTAGCGGGAACACCGGGGAGCTGTTTTTT.

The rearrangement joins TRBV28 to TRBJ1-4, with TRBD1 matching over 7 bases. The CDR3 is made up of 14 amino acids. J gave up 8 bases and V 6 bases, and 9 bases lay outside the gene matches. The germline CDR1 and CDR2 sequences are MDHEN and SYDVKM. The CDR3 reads CASSQGQPGEKLFF. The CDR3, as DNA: TGTGCCAGCAGCCAGGGACAGCCAGGCGAAAAACTGTTTTTT.

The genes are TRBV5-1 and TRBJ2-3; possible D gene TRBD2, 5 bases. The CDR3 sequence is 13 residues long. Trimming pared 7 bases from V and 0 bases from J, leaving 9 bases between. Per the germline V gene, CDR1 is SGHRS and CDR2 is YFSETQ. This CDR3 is CASADYSTDTQYF. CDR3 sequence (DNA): TGCGCCAGCGCTGACTACAGCACAGATACGCAGTATTTT.

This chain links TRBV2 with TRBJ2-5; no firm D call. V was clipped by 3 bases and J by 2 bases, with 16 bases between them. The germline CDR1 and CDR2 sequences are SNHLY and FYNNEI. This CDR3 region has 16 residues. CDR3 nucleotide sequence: TGTGCCAGCAGTGATCTCCCTGCCCCGATACAAGAGACCCAGTACTTC. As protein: CASSDLPAPIQETQYF.

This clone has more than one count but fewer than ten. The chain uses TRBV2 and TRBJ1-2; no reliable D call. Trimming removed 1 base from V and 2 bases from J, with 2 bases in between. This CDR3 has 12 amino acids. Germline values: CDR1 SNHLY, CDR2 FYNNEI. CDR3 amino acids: CASSEGNYGYTF. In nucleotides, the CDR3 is TGTGCCAGCAGTGAAGGGAACTATGGCTACACCTTC.

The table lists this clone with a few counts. The CDR3 loop reads CASSLGMNGYEQYF. CDR3 in DNA: TGTGCCAGCAGCTTGGGTATGAACGGCTACGAGCAGTACTTC. The rearrangement uses TRBV5-6 and TRBJ2-7, with D uncertain. Germline assignment: CDR1 SGHDT and CDR2 YYEEEE. V gave up 0 bases and J gave up 3 bases, with 10 bases separating them. CDR3 length: 14 amino acids.

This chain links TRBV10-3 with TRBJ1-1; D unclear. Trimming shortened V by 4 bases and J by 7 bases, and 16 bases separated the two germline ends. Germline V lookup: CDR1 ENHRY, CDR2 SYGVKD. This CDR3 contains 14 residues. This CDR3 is CAISASGLTGEAFF. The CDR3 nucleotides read TGTGCCATCAGTGCCTCGGGCCTCACGGGTGAAGCTTTCTTT.

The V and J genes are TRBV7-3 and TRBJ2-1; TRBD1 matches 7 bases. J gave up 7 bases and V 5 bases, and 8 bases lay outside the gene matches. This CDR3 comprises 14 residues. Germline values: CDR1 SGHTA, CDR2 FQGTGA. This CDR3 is CASSPRQGWNEQFF. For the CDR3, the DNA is TGTGCCAGCAGCCCTAGACAGGGATGGAATGAGCAGTTCTTC.

CDR3 in DNA: TGTGCCAGCAGCCGGGAAACAGGGAGGTACAATGAGCAGTTCTTC. Amino acid sequence: CASSRETGRYNEQFF. The chain is built from TRBV2 and TRBJ2-1; D may match TRBD1 or TRBD2 (6 bases each). The V gene lost 6 bases and the J gene lost 4 bases, with 16 bases spanning the gap. This CDR3 has 15 amino acids. Germline V gene data show CDR1 as SNHLY and CDR2 as FYNNEI.